Sequencing of this T cell receptor (beta chain) was carried out in a study of T cell clones after liver transplantation. Study findings and constraints: Compared with third party-reactive sequences, donor-reactive ones declined more, independent of withdrawal success.

This clone was detected only a few times. Its antigen remains unidentified. Unmatched junction bases numbered 1, after V lost 2 bases and J lost 4 bases. Germline V gene lookup returns CDR1 SGHNT and CDR2 YYREEE (reference sequence). The CDR3 totals 14 residues. Thawed unstimulated PBMCs were FACS-sorted by CD3, CD4 and CD8 into two populations. Using immunoSEQ multiplex PCR, the repertoire was profiled, and TCRdb retains in-frame clones only, with some absent. The sample contains roughly 100,000 clones, around four fifths of which appear only once. This clonotype was sampled from a human patient who received a liver transplant. Some T cells may arise from the graft donor. Specimen: CD4+ T cells from blood, collected around 44 months after liver transplant. The rearrangement uses TRBV5-4 and TRBJ1-2, with TRBD1 matching 11 bases. Here the CDR3 DNA reads TGTGCCAGCAGCTTAGGGACAGGGGGCTATGGCTACACCTTC. Protein: CASSLGTGGYGYTF.